This TCR beta chain originates from a study of vaccination effects on CD4 cells after COVID-19. Study-level background: It was a median of 72 days after the second dose that post-vaccine samples were obtained.

Profiling relied on immunoSEQ multiplex PCR, and the TCRdb table lists in-frame clones only, not all of them. The data contain approximately 17,000 clones, roughly 70% of them singletons. Peptide-pool stimulation followed by sequencing identified expanded antigen-specific CD4+ clonotypes in the ViraFEST assay. Having been cultured for less than 13 days, the cells underwent CD4+ T cell isolation. Each participant was given two doses of one vaccine (BNT162b2 or mRNA-1273). Neither prior SARS-CoV-2 infection nor positive nucleocapsid antibodies were present in the vaccine recipients. Germline-derived CDR1 and CDR2 are LNHDA and SQIVND (reference sequence). The ends were cut back, 8 bases at V and 5 bases at J, with 18 bases in the middle. The CDR3 covers 14 residues. A note on this clone: Its specificity is not known.

Regarding the study as a whole: Few convalescent patients were studied, and early post-infection samples were lacking.

This sequence originates from a human donor who received a COVID-19 vaccine. The sequencing here drew on CD4+ T cells from PBMCs cultured with SARS-CoV-2 spike peptides, taken after COVID-19 vaccination. The chain couples TRBV19 to TRBJ2-5; possibly TRBD1 or TRBD2 for D (5 bases each). The CDR3 sequence is CASGRGRIGETQYF. The DNA for the CDR3 is TGTGCCAGTGGTAGGGGACGGATTGGGGAGACCCAGTACTTC.